This T cell receptor (beta chain) originates from a study of blood T cell repertoires in COVID-19 (dated by TCRdb to 2018 to 2020). With regard to the full study: Samples covering the acute and convalescent phases of COVID-19 were provided by collaborators in the United States, Italy and Spain. Nearly every sample came with metadata listing a de-identified subject ID, COVID-19 status, age in years and sex. Samples were obtained from the ongoing ImmuneRACE study (first 160 participants) and from over a thousand subjects provided by 6 global collaborators. Deeply sampled blood TCRbeta repertoires from subjects exposed to, actively infected with, or recovered from COVID-19 were included in the dataset. The material from the prospective study consisted of cDNA or gDNA derived from T cells, B-cell-depleted T cells, or PBMCs. The repertoires were released in a freely available public database intended as a resource for research on the immune response to SARS-CoV-2. Where HLA class I and class II types were available, the types were taken from metadata supplied by the sample provider, not from assay-based typing.

Based on the germline V gene (reference sequence), the CDR1 and CDR2 sequences are SGHKS and YYEKEE. The CDR3, from cysteine to phenylalanine, totals 14 residues. This entry keeps only the CDR3 DNA: 42 bases, framed from base 1. Cut back by 4 bases and 1 base, the V and J ends lie 11 bases apart. Comment on this clone: This receptor's antigen is unknown. No base-level quality is on record; no much larger clone is a single base apart.

The collaborating institutions used their own protocols to collect whole blood in K2EDTA tubes. For TCRbeta analysis, collaborators shipped samples as frozen whole blood, isolated PBMCs, or DNA extracted from either of those sample types. TCRbeta CDR3 regions were amplified from genomic DNA by means of the immunoSEQ Assay, a bias-controlled multiplex PCR. The paper's data handling went like this. Within the assay, amplification of reference gene primers was used to estimate how many nucleated cells each sample contained. To quantify the absolute abundance of each unique TCRbeta CDR3 rearrangement, sequence reads were collapsed and filtered. For each sample, productive Simpson clonality was calculated as the square root of Simpson's diversity index over productive rearrangements. The source is immuneACCESS, and TCRdb retained only in-frame sequences with V and J called. Part of the clones is not carried over; for the studies checked, unresolved V genes explain less than half of this, and the remainder is unexplained. Clonal size and the V and J genes are those of that table, whereas D and trimming came from the DNA. This sample is represented by approximately 190,000 clones; 90% of them were singletons. Clones ranked in the top ten supply approximately 0.5% of the sample.

Study-level results and caveats: The quantity of clinical and demographic metadata differed by source and by participant and was supplied without curation.

The sequence was obtained from a man over 45 with acute or convalescent COVID-19. Sequencing input: peripheral blood. The chain employs TRBV5-5 and TRBJ2-5, and possibly TRBD1, on 6 matching bases. This receptor carries the CDR3 CASSTGQIQETQYF. The DNA is as follows: TGTGCCAGCAGCACCGGACAGATCCAAGAGACCCAGTACTTC.